The 16 T cell receptor beta chains given below trace back to one sample, sequenced in a study of technical replicates of blood from a few donors. Sequencing was performed with immunoSEQ multiplex PCR; in TCRdb, only in-frame clones are kept and a portion is missing. The sample contains about 82,000 clones, roughly 95% of which appear only once. Sequenced material: T cells isolated from PBMCs. These receptors all stem from a human donor in good health.

The table lists this clone with a few counts. This chain joins TRBV5-1 and TRBJ2-3, with a possible D match to TRBD2 (6 bases). The ends were cut back, 6 bases at V and 2 bases at J, with 19 bases in the middle. CDR3 length: 16 residues. The V gene's germline CDR1 is SGHRS and CDR2 YFSETQ. CDR3 DNA: TGCGCCAGCATTTCAGGGAGCAGGACTATCACAGATACGCAGTATTTT. Translating gives CASISGSRTITDTQYF.

The rearrangement uses TRBV5-4 and TRBJ2-1; maybe TRBD1 (8 bases). Trimming took 5 bases from V and 5 from J, leaving 23 bases between them. The CDR3 totals 17 residues. Germline V gene data show CDR1 as SGHNT and CDR2 as YYREEE (reference sequence). As DNA, the CDR3 is TGTGCCAGCAGAGGACAGGGAGGGGTAAAGTCGGACAATGAGCAGTTCTTC. As protein: CASRGQGGVKSDNEQFF.

CDR3 residues: CASSPGGSGYTF. CDR3 DNA: TGTGCCAGCAGCCCCGGAGGGAGTGGCTACACCTTC. J is TRBJ1-2 and V is TRBV4-2; no reliable D call. V was pared by 4 bases and J by 7 bases, with 10 bases between. This CDR3 is 12 amino acids long. CDR1 and CDR2 from the germline V gene are LGHNA and YNFKEQ.

The rearrangement links TRBV4-3 to TRBJ1-1; 7 bases are shared with TRBD1. The CDR3 spans 15 residues. Germline V gives CDR1 LGHNA, CDR2 YSLEER. Trimming took 4 bases from V and 2 from J; bases not matched to a gene: 7. This CDR3 is CASSLFQGGNTEAFF. In DNA, the CDR3 is TGCGCCAGCAGCCTATTTCAGGGGGGAAACACTGAAGCTTTCTTT.

The chain has TRBV9 and TRBJ2-1; TRBD2 matches at 8 bases. This CDR3 region has 15 residues. In germline, CDR1 is SGDLS, CDR2 YYNGEE. The J segment lost 5 bases and the V segment lost 5 bases, leaving 9 bases of the junction unmatched. CDR3 DNA: TGTGCCAGCAGTGAAGAGCGGGAGTTAAACAATGAGCAGTTCTTC. Amino acids: CASSEERELNNEQFF.

The chain is built from TRBV6-1 and TRBJ2-1, with 7 bases lining up with TRBD2. The CDR3 contains 15 residues. Germline V gives CDR1 MNHNS, CDR2 SASEGT. J was trimmed by 7 bases and V by 3 bases; bases with no gene match: 9. CDR3 sequence: CASSDRGRVANEQFF. As DNA, the CDR3 is TGTGCCAGCAGTGATCGAGGGAGGGTTGCGAATGAGCAGTTCTTC.

The J gene is TRBJ1-6, the V gene TRBV30; weak D call: TRBD1 (6 bases). Germline V CDR1 and CDR2: GTSNPN, SVGIG (reference sequence). Trimming removed 5 bases at V and 5 bases at J, with 10 bases between. The CDR3 is 13 amino acids. CDR3 amino acids: CAWETGNNSPLHF. CDR3 in DNA: TGTGCCTGGGAGACAGGAAATAATTCACCCCTCCACTTT.

The chain couples TRBV7-2 to TRBJ2-6, with D unclear. Per germline, CDR1 SGHTA and CDR2 FQGNSA. Trimming took off 1 base at V and 0 bases at J, with 7 bases between the two ends. The CDR3 length is 16 residues. The CDR3 spells CASSLVLPSGANVLTF. For the CDR3, the DNA is TGTGCCAGCAGCTTAGTTCTCCCCTCTGGGGCCAACGTCCTGACTTTC.

In this sample, this clone turned up a few times. The V gene is TRBV6-5, the J gene TRBJ1-1; D is unresolved. This CDR3 has 14 amino acids. The V and J ends lost 2 bases and 1 base respectively, with 8 bases between them. Germline values: CDR1 MNHEY, CDR2 SVGAGI. The CDR3 DNA is TGTGCCAGCAGTTACGGAGGGTGGAACACTGAAGCTTTCTTT. Amino acids: CASSYGGWNTEAFF.

V and J are TRBV4-1 and TRBJ2-3; the D gene is possibly TRBD2 (6 bases). The CDR3 covers 15 residues. The germline gives CDR1 MGHRA, CDR2 YSYEKL. The V and J ends lost 3 bases and 2 bases respectively, with 12 bases between them. As DNA, the CDR3 is TGCGCCAGCAGCCACGGGGGACTTTCCACAGATACGCAGTATTTT. Translating gives CASSHGGLSTDTQYF.

The V call is TRBV5-1, the J call TRBJ2-7; 10 positions match TRBD1. Germline V CDR1 and CDR2: SGHRS, YFSETQ. Trimming at V came to 1 base and at J to 4 bases, leaving 5 bases not matched to a gene. The length of the CDR3 is 15 residues. DNA for the CDR3: TGCGCCAGCAGCTTGATGGGACAGGGGCAGTACGAGCAGTACTTC. Translated, it gives CASSLMGQGQYEQYF. Using reference TRBV5-1 and TRBJ2-7 for the parts outside the CDR3, the full variable domain is KAGVTQTPRYLIKTRGQQVTLSCSPISGHRSVSWYQQTPGQGLQFLFEYFSETQRNKGNFPGRFSGRQFSNSRSEMNVSTLELGDSALYLCASSLMGQGQYEQYFGPGTRLTVT.

The V and J genes are TRBV2 and TRBJ2-3; TRBD1 might be the D (6 bases). Germline V CDR1 and CDR2: SNHLY, FYNNEI. The ends were cut back, 6 bases at V and 8 bases at J, with 21 bases in the middle. The CDR3 covers 15 residues. The CDR3 nucleotides read TGTGCCAGCAGCGGCCGGGAAGGGACACCTCCTACGCAGTATTTT. It yields the protein CASSGREGTPPTQYF.

The gene calls are TRBV19 and TRBJ1-5; D unresolved. V lost 2 bases, J lost 7 bases, and 12 bases lay in between. Germline CDR1 and CDR2: LNHDA and SQIVND (reference sequence). CDR3 length: 14 residues. CDR3 DNA: TGTGCCAGTAGTATACCCACTGGCGGCCAGCCCCAGCATTTT. Amino acids: CASSIPTGGQPQHF.

The chain combines TRBV29-1 with TRBJ2-3, with TRBD2 matching 12 bases. The CDR3 is 15 residues long. V shed 4 bases, J shed 5 bases, and the junction held 7 bases outside the gene matches. Germline assignment: CDR1 SQVTM and CDR2 ANQGSEA. The CDR3 DNA reads as TGCAGCGTTGGAACTAGCGGGAGGAATGGAGATACGCAGTATTTT. Protein: CSVGTSGRNGDTQYF.

J is TRBJ2-7 and V is TRBV13; no clear D. Germline V gives CDR1 PRHDT, CDR2 FYEKMQ (reference sequence). The CDR3 covers 14 residues. Between the trimmed V and J ends, which lost 1 base and 0 bases, there was a span of 7 bases. CDR3 sequence: CASSLETGSYEQYF. CDR3 nucleotides: TGTGCCAGCAGCTTAGAAACCGGCTCCTACGAGCAGTACTTC.

The chain carries TRBV27 and TRBJ2-3; the D gene is possibly TRBD2 (5 bases). CDR3 length: 15 residues. The germline V gene encodes CDR1 MNHEY and CDR2 SMNVEV (reference sequence). V lost 3 bases and J 1 base, leaving 11 bases between the germline ends. The CDR3 region is CASSFWGSGTDTQYF. CDR3 nucleotide sequence: TGTGCCAGCAGTTTTTGGGGTAGCGGCACAGATACGCAGTATTTT.